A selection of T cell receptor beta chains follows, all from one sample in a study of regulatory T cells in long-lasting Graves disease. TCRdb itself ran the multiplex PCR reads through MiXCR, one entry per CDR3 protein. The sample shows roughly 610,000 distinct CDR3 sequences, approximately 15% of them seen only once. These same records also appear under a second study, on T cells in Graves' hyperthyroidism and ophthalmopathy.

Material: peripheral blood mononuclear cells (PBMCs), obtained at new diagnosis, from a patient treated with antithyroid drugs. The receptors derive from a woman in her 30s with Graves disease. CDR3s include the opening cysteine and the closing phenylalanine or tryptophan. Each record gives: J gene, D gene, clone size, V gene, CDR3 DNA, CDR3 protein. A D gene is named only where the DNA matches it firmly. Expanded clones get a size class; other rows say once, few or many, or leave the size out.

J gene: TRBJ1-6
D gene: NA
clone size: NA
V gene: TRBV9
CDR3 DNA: TGTGCCAGCAGCGGGACGGTAGATAATTCACCCCTCCACTTT
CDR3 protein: CASSGTVDNSPLHF

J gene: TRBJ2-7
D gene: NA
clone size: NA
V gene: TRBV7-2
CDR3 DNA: TGTGCCAGCAGCTCCGGTCCAGGAGCCTACGAGCAGTACTTC
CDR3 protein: CASSSGPGAYEQYF

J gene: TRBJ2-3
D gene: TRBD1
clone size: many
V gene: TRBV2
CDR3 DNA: TGTGCCAGCAGTTTACAGGGGGCTCGCACAGATACGCAGTATTTT
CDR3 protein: CASSLQGARTDTQYF

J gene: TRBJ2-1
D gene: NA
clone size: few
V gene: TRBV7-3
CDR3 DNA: TGTGCCAGCAGCTTATACGGGAATACAGATGAGCAGTTCTTC
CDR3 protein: CASSLYGNTDEQFF

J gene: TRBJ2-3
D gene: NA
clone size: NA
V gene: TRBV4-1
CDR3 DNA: TGCGCCAGCAGCCAAGACTACGCTAGTAAGGGATCAGATACGCAGTATTTT
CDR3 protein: CASSQDYASKGSDTQYF

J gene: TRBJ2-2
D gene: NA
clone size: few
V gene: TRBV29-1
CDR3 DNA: TGCAGCGTTTCCGACTCTACCGGGGAGCTGTTTTTT
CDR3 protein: CSVSDSTGELFF

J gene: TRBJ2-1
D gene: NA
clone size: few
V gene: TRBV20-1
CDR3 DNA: TGCAGTGCTAGGTTTCAGATTTCCGGATATGAGCAGTTCTTC
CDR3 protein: CSARFQISGYEQFF

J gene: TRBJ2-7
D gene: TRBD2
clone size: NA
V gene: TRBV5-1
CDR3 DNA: TGCGCCAGCAGCCCGACCCTAGCGGGAAACGAGCAGTACTTC
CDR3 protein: CASSPTLAGNEQYF

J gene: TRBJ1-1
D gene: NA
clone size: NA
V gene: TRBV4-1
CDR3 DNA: TGCGCCAGCAGCCAAGGGGGGAAAGCTTTCTTT
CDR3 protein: CASSQGGKAFF

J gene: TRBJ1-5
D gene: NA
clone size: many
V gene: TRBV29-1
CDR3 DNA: TGCAGCGCCGCGGGGGGCAGCAATCAGCCCCAGCATTTT
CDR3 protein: CSAAGGSNQPQHF

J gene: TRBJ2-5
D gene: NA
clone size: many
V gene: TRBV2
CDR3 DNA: TGTGCCAGCAGTGGGAGCCGGGACTCCAGAACCGAGACCCAGTACTTC
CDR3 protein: CASSGSRDSRTETQYF

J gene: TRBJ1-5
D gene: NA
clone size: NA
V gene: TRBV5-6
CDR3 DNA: TGTGCCAGCAGCTCATACAGGGAAGGCAATCAGCCCCAGCATTTT
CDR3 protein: CASSSYREGNQPQHF

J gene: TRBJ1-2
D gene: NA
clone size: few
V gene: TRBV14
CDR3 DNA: TGTGCCAGCAGCCAGACCGCTAACTATGGCTACACCTTC
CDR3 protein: CASSQTANYGYTF

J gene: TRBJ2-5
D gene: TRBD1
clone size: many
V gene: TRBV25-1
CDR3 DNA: TGTGCCAGCAGTGGGCAGCTCGGGACAGGCGGCCCGACCCCAAAGTCGACCCAGTACTTC
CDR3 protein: CASSGQLGTGGPTPKSTQYF

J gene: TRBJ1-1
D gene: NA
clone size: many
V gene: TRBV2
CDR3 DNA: TGTGCCAGCAGTACTCAGGGTTACACTGAAGCTTTCTTT
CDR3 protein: CASSTQGYTEAFF

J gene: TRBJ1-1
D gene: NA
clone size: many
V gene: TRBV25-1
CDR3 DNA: TGTGCCAGCAGTGAATACGGACGGGTGAACACTGAAGCTTTCTTT
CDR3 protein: CASSEYGRVNTEAFF

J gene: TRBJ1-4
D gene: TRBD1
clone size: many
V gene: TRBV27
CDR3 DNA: TGTGCCAGCAGAAACGGACAGGGAATGGGGTTGCCAACTAATGAAAAACTGTTTTTT
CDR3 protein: CASRNGQGMGLPTNEKLFF

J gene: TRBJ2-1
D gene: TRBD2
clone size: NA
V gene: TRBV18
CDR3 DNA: TGTGCCAGCTCATCTCTACGGACTAGCGGGACCCCTGGCAATGAGCAGTTCTTC
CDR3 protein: CASSSLRTSGTPGNEQFF

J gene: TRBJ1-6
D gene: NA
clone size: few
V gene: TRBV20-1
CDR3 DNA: TGCAGTGCTAGCCGTCAACCACCCCTCCACTTT
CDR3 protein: CSASRQPPLHF

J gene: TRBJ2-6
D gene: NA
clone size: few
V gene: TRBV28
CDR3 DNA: NA
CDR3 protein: CASSAGTGVLRANVLTF

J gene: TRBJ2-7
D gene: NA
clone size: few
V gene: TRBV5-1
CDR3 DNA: TGCGCCAGCAGCTCCCCCCCCGGGATTTACGAGCAGTACTTC
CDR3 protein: CASSSPPGIYEQYF

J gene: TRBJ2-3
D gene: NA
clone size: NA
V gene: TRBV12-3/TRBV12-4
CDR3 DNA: TGTGCCAGCAGTAAATCAGGGGTGGAGCAGTATTTT
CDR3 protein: CASSKSGVEQYF

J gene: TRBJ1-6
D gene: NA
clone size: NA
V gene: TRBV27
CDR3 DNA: TGTGCCAGCAGCAGAGGGGCTGATAATTCACCCCTCCACTTT
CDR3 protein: CASSRGADNSPLHF

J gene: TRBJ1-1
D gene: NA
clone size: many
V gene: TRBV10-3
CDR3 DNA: TGTGCCATCAGTGGTTATGGCACTGAAGCTTTCTTT
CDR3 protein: CAISGYGTEAFF

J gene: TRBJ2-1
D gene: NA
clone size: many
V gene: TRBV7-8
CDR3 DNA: TGTGCCAGCAGCTTAGGGGGGCCGGATCAGTTCTTC
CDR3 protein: CASSLGGPDQFF

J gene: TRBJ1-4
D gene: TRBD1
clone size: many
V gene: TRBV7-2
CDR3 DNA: TGTGCCAGCAGCTTAATGCCTGGGACAGCAAATGAAAAACTGTTTTTT
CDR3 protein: CASSLMPGTANEKLFF

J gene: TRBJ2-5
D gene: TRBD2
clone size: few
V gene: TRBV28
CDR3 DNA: TGTGCCAGTACAAATATGAGGGCGGAGCGGGGAGAGACCCAGTACTTC
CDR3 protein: CASTNMRAERGETQYF

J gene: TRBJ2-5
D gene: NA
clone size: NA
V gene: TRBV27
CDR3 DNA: TGTGCCAGCATGGGACTTCCGAACCAAGAGACCCAGTACTTC
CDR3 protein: CASMGLPNQETQYF

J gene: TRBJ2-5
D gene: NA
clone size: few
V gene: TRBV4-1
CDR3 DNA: TGCGCCAGCAGCCAAGATTTTCATGAAGCAGGATCTGAGACCCAGTACTTC
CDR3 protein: CASSQDFHEAGSETQYF

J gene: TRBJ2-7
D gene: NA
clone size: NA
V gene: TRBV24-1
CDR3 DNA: TGTGCCACCAGTGATGCCCGGGACAAATACGAGCAGTACTTC
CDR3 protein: CATSDARDKYEQYF

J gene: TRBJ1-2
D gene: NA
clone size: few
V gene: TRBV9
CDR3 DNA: TGTGCCAGCAGCGCCAATGCAGGGAATAATGGCTACACCTTC
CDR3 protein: CASSANAGNNGYTF

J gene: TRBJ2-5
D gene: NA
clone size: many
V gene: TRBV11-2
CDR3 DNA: TGTGCCAGCAGCTTAGCGCCGGGGACCCAGTACTTC
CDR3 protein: CASSLAPGTQYF

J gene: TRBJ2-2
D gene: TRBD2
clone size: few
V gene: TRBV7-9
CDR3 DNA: TGTGCCAGCAGCGGGACTAGGGACACCGGGGAGCTGTTTTTT
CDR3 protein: CASSGTRDTGELFF

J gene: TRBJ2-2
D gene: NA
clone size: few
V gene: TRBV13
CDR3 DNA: TGTGCCAGCAGCGCACCCCCCGGGGAGCTGTTTTTT
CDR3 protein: CASSAPPGELFF

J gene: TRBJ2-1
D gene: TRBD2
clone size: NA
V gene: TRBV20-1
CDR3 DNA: TGCAGTGCGGGACTAGCGGGAGGTCGCGATGAGCAGTTCTTC
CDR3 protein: CSAGLAGGRDEQFF

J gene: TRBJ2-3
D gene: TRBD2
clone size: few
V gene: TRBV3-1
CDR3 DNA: TGTGCCAGCAGCCTTAGCGGGAGTCGAGGCACAGATACGCAGTATTTT
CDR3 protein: CASSLSGSRGTDTQYF

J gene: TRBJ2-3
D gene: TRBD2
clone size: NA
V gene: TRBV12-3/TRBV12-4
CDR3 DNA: TGTGCCAGCAGGACGGGACTAGCGGGGGGCACAGATACGCAGTATTTT
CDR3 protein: CASRTGLAGGTDTQYF

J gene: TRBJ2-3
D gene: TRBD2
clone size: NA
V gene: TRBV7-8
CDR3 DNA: TGTGCCAGCAGCTTGAGGACTAGCGGGATCAAAACTAGCACAGATACGCAGTATTTT
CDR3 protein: CASSLRTSGIKTSTDTQYF

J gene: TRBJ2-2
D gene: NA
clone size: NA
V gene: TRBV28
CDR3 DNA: TGTGCCAGCAGAGCGGGTTCCTGGACCGGGGAGCTGTTTTTT
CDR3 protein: CASRAGSWTGELFF

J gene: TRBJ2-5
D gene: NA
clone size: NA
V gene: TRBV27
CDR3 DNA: TGTGCCAGCAGTTTAGGAGTGGGTGGGCCCCAGTACTTC
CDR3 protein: CASSLGVGGPQYF

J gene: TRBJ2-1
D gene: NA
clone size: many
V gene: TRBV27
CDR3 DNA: TGTGCCAGCAGTTTCGAGAGGGAGGAGGTTTACAATGAGCAGTTCTTC
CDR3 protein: CASSFEREEVYNEQFF

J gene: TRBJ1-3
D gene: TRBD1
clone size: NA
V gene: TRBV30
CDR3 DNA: TGTGCCTGGAGTGTAGGGGCAGGGGGTGGAAACACCATATATTTT
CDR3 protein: CAWSVGAGGGNTIYF

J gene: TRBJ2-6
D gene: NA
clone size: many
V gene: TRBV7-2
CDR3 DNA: TGTGCCAGCAGCACCAGGCCCTCTGGGGCCAACGTCCTGACTTTC
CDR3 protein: CASSTRPSGANVLTF

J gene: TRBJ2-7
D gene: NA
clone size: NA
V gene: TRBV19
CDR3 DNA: TGTGCCAGTAGCCAGCGTCGGGCTAACGAGCAGTACTTC
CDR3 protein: CASSQRRANEQYF

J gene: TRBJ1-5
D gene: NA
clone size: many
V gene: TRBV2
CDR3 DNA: TGTGCCAGCACGGGGGGCGACGGGCCCCAGCATTTT
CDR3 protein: CASTGGDGPQHF

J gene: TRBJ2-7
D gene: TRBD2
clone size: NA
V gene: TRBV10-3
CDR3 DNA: TGTGCCATCAGGGGACTAGCGGGAGGCCCTGGGCAGTACTTC
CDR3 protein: CAIRGLAGGPGQYF

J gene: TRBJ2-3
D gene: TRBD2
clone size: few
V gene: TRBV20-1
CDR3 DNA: TGCAGTGCTAGAGATCTCAGCGGGAGGGCCTATGATACGCAGTATTTT
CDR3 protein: CSARDLSGRAYDTQYF

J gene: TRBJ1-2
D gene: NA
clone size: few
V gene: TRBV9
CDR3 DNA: TGTGCCAGCAGCGGTGGGACGCTATCAGATAACTATGGCTACACCTTC
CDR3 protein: CASSGGTLSDNYGYTF

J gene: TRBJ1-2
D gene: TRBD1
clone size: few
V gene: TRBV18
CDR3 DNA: TGTGCCAGCTCAGCGGGACAGACGGGTGGCTACACCTTC
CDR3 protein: CASSAGQTGGYTF

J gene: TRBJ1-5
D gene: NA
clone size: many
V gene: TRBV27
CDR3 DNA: TGTGCCAGCAGGCCCGGGGTCGGCAATCAGCCCCAGCATTTT
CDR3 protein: CASRPGVGNQPQHF

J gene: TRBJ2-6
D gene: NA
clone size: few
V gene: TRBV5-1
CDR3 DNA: TGCGCCAGCAGCTTGTATCACAGGGACGACGTTAGTGGGGCCAACGTCCTGACTTTC
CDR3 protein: CASSLYHRDDVSGANVLTF

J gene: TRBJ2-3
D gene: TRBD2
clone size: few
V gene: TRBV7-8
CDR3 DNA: TGTGCCAGCAAACCCAAACTAGCGGACACAGATACGCAGTATTTT
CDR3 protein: CASKPKLADTDTQYF

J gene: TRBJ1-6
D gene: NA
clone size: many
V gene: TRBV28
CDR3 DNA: TGTGCCAGCAGTTTCTCCAGCTCCTATAATTCACCCCTCCACTTT
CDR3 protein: CASSFSSSYNSPLHF

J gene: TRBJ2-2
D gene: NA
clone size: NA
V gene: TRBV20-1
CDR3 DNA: TGCAGTGCCAGACCTCCACCGGGACACAACACCGGGGAGCTGTTTTTT
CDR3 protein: CSARPPPGHNTGELFF

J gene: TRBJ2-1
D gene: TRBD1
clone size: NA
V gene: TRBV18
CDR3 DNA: TGTGCCAGCTCCCGGGGGACAGGGAGCTACAATGCGCAGTTCTTC
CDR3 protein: CASSRGTGSYNAQFF

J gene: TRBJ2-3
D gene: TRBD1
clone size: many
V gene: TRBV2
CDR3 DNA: TGTGCCAGCAGTGACCAGGGGGAGATAAGCACAGATACGCAGTATTTT
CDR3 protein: CASSDQGEISTDTQYF

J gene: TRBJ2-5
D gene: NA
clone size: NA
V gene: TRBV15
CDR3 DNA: TGTGCCACCAGCAGAGTCGTCGGAGGCCAAGAGACCCAGTACTTC
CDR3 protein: CATSRVVGGQETQYF

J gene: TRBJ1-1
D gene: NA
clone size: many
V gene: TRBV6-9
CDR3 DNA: TGTGCCAGCAGTTACTCGAAAGTCGTGGCCGGAGACGAAGCTTTCTTT
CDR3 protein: CASSYSKVVAGDEAFF

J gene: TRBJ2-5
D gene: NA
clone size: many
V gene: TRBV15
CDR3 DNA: TGTGCCACCAGCAGAGAACGGATTCAAGAGACCCAGTACTTC
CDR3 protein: CATSRERIQETQYF

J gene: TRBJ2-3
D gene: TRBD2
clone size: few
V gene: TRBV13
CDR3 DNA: TGTGCCAGCAGCTTAGATCTAGCGGGAGACAAATCAGATACGCAGTATTTT
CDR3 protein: CASSLDLAGDKSDTQYF